Listed below are T cell receptor beta chains from one sample, sequenced in a study of OX40 agonist ivuxolimab in advanced cancers. Method: immunoSEQ multiplex PCR; TCRdb's copy keeps in-frame clones and lacks some. The sample includes tens of thousands of clones, about 86% of them seen just once. The sequencing here drew on CD4+ or CD8+ T cells sorted from blood, taken in a trial of the OX40 agonist ivuxolimab. The receptors here all came from an adult with an advanced solid tumor such as melanoma, head and neck, liver or kidney cancer. The CDR3 runs from the conserved cysteine through the conserved F or W. D genes are given only for firm matches. Clone sizes are given selectively: once, few, many, or a class where the clone is expanded.

TRBV2	TRBJ1-4	few	13	.	CASSVSLTEKLFF	TGTGCCAGCAGTGTGTCACTTACTGAAAAACTGTTTTTT
TRBV10-3	TRBJ1-1	.	13	.	CAISDARNTEAFF	TGTGCCATCAGTGATGCCAGAAACACTGAAGCTTTCTTT
TRBV18	TRBJ1-1	.	14	TRBD1	CASSPATGGTEAFF	TGTGCCAGCTCACCCGCGACAGGGGGCACTGAAGCTTTCTTT
TRBV11-2	TRBJ2-7	few	15	.	CASSSWGGGEDEQYF	TGTGCCAGCAGCTCTTGGGGAGGGGGCGAGGACGAGCAGTACTTC
TRBV4-1	TRBJ2-4	once	16	.	CASSQERRAAENIQYF	TGCGCCAGCAGCCAAGAAAGGCGGGCAGCCGAAAACATTCAGTACTTC
TRBV19	TRBJ2-7	once	14	TRBD1	CASSSGTGGGEQYF	TGTGCCAGTAGCTCCGGGACAGGGGGAGGTGAGCAGTACTTC
TRBV2	TRBJ1-6	once	14	.	CASKDTRVHSPLHF	TGTGCCAGCAAGGACACGCGAGTACACTCACCCCTCCACTTT
TRBV7-6	TRBJ2-7	.	13	TRBD2	CASSPPGGVEQYF	TGTGCCAGCAGCCCCCCGGGGGGAGTCGAGCAGTACTTC
TRBV5-1	TRBJ1-1	.	14	.	CASSLGQVNTEAFF	TGCGCCAGCAGCTTGGGGCAGGTCAACACTGAAGCTTTCTTT
TRBV7-9	TRBJ1-1	once	12	.	CASSWPRGWAFF	TGTGCCAGCAGCTGGCCACGGGGGTGGGCTTTCTTT
TRBV12-5	TRBJ2-3	.	16	TRBD1	CASGLAGTGGGYTQYF	TGTGCTAGTGGTTTGGCCGGGACAGGGGGCGGGTATACGCAGTATTTT
TRBV27	TRBJ1-1	.	16	.	CASSSLGELGRTEAFF	TGTGCCAGCAGTTCCCTCGGGGAATTGGGACGCACTGAAGCTTTCTTT
TRBV10-1	TRBJ2-5	.	14	TRBD1	CASFPDRRQETQYF	TGCGCCAGCTTCCCGGACAGGCGCCAAGAGACCCAGTACTTC
TRBV10-3	TRBJ2-7	.	14	TRBD1	CAISPGQFSYEQYF	TGTGCCATCAGCCCGGGACAGTTCTCCTACGAGCAGTACTTC
TRBV5-4	TRBJ2-7	.	16	.	CASSLASGSRSYEQYF	TGTGCCAGCAGCTTGGCAAGTGGGTCCCGCTCCTACGAGCAGTACTTC
TRBV5-1	TRBJ1-4	.	14	.	CASSGGTLGEKLFF	TGCGCCAGCAGCGGGGGGACTCTAGGTGAAAAACTGTTTTTT
TRBV9	TRBJ2-7	.	14	TRBD1	CASSVGQGTPEQYF	TGTGCCAGCAGCGTGGGACAGGGAACTCCCGAGCAGTACTTC
TRBV9	TRBJ2-1	.	16	TRBD2	CASSPALAGVHNEQFF	TGTGCCAGCAGCCCAGCACTAGCGGGAGTTCACAATGAGCAGTTCTTC